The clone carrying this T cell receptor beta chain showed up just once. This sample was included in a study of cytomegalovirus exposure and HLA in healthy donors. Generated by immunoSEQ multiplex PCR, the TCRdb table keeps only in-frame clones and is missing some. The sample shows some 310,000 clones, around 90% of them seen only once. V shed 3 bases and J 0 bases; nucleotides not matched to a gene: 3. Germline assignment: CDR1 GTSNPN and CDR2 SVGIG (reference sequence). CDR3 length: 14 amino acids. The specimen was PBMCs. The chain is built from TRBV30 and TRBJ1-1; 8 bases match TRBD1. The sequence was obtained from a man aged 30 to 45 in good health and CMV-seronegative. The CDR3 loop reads CAWRDRAMNTEAFF. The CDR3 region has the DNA TGTGCCTGGAGGGACAGGGCCATGAACACTGAAGCTTTCTTT.